This TCR beta chain was sequenced in a study of shared clonotypes between healthy human individuals. Genomic DNA from each subset was divided evenly over several immunoSEQ plates. In the original analysis: Without quality scores, immunoSEQ junctional reads could not be filtered like full-length reads. Libraries were prepared by immunoSEQ multiplex PCR; TCRdb keeps only in-frame clonotypes and omits some of them. That table is the source of V, J and clone size, and D and trimming were worked out from the DNA. The sample includes 2 million to 3 million clones, roughly 93% seen only once; the top ten take around 0.4%. This clone was counted a single time. The specimen sequenced was naive CD4+ T cells from PBMCs. Subset in this sample: CD45RA+ positively selected. The TCR comes from a man younger than 35 in good health. Some clones in this sample may be carry-over from other donors' samples.

CDR3 protein: CASSQEGGQEIYGYTF. Written as DNA, the CDR3 is TGTGCCAGCAGCCAAGAGGGGGGACAGGAGATCTATGGCTACACCTTC. This chain uses TRBV4-2 with TRBJ1-2; 8 nucleotides line up with TRBD1. CDR1 LGHNA and CDR2 YNFKEQ come from the germline V gene. There are 16 residues in the CDR3. V lost 0 bases and J lost 4; bases outside the gene matches: 7.